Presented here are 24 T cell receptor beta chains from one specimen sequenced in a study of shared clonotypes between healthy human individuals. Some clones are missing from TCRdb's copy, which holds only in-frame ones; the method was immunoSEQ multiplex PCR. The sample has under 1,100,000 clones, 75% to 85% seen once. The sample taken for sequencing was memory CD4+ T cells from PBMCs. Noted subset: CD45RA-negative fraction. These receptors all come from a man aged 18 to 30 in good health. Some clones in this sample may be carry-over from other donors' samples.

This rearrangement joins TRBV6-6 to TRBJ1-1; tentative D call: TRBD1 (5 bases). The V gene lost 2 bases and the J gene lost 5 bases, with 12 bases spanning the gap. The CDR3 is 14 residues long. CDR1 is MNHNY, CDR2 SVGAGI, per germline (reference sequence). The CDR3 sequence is CASSYEVGETEAFF. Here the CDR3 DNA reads TGTGCCAGCAGTTACGAGGTAGGGGAAACTGAAGCTTTCTTT.

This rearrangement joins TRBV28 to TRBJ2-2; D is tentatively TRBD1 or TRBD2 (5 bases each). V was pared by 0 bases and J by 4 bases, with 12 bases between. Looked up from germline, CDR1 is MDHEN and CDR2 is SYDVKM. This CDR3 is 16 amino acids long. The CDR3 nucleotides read TGTGCCAGCAGTTTATGGTGGTCAGGGAGCACCGGGGAGCTGTTTTTT. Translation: CASSLWWSGSTGELFF.

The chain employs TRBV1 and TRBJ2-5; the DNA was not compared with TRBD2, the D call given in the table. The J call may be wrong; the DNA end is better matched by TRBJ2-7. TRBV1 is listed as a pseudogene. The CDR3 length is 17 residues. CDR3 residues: CTSSPVYRWENSYEQYF. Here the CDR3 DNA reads TGCACCAGCAGCCCCGTATATCGGTGGGAGAACTCCTACGAGCAGTACTTC.

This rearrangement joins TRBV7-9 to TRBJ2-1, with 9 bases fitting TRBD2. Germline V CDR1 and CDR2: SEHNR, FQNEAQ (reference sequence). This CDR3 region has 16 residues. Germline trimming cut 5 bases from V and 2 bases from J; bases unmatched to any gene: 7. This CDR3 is CASSLGIAGAYNEQFF. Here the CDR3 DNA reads TGTGCCAGCAGCCTAGGGATAGCGGGGGCCTACAATGAGCAGTTCTTC.

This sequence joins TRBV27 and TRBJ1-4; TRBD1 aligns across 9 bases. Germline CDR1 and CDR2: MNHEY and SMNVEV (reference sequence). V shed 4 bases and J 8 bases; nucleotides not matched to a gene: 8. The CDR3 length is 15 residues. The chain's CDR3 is CASSSYLGTGEKLFF. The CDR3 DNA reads TGTGCCAGCAGTTCCTATCTCGGGACAGGGGAAAAACTGTTTTTT. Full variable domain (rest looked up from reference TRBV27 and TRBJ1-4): EAQVTQNPRYLITVTGKKLTVTCSQNMNHEYMSWYRQDPGLGLRQIYYSMNVEVTDKGDVPEGYKVSRKEKRNFPLILESPSPNQTSLYFCASSSYLGTGEKLFFGSGTQLSVL.

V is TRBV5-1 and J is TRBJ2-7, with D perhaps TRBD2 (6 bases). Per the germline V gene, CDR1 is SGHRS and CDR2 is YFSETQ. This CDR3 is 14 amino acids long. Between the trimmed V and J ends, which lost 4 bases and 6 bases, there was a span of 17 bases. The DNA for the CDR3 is TGCGCCAGCAGCGTCTCCCGGGACGGGAGCGAGCAGTACTTC. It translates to CASSVSRDGSEQYF.

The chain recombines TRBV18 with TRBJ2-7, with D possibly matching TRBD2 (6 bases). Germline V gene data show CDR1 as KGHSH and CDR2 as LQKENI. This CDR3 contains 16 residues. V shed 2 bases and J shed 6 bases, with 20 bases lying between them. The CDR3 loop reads CASSPIGGTPGGEQYF. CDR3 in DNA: TGTGCCAGCTCACCAATTGGGGGGACCCCTGGGGGCGAGCAGTACTTC. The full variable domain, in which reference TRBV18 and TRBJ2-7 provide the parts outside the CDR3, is NAGVMQNPRHLVRRRGQEARLRCSPMKGHSHVYWYRQLPEEGLKFMVYLQKENIIDESGMPKERFSAEFPKEGPSILRIQQVVRGDSAAYFCASSPIGGTPGGEQYFGPGTRLTVT.

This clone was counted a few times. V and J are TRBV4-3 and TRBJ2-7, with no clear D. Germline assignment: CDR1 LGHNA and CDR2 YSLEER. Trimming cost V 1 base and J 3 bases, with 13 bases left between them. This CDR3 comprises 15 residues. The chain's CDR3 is CASSQGYNPYYEQYF. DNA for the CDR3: TGCGCCAGCAGCCAAGGTTATAATCCGTACTACGAGCAGTACTTC.

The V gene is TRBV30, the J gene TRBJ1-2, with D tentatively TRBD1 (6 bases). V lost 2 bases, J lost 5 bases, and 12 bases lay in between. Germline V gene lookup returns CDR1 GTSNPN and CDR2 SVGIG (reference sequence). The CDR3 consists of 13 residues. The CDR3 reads CAWSLGAVYGYTF. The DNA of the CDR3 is TGTGCCTGGAGTCTGGGGGCTGTTTATGGCTACACCTTC.

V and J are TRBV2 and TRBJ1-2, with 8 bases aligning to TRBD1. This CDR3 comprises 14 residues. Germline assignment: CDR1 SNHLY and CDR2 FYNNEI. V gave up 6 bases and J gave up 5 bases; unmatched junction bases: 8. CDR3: CASSERQGRYGYTF. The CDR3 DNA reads TGTGCCAGCAGCGAAAGACAGGGGAGGTATGGCTACACCTTC.

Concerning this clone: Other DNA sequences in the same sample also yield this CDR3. The DNA of the CDR3 is TGTGCCAGCAGCTTAAGTCAGGGGGCTTACGAGCAGTACTTC. As protein: CASSLSQGAYEQYF. V is TRBV7-9 and J is TRBJ2-7, with 8 positions matching TRBD1. Trimming took 2 bases from V and 4 from J; bases not matched to a gene: 4. Germline CDR1 reads SEHNR; CDR2 reads FQNEAQ (reference sequence). CDR3 length equals 14 residues.

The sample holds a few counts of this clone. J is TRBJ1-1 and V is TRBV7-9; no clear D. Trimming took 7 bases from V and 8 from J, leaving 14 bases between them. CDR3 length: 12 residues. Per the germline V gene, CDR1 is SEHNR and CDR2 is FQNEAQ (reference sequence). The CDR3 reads CASNLGPPEAFF. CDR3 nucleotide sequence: TGTGCCAGCAACCTCGGCCCGCCGGAAGCTTTCTTT.

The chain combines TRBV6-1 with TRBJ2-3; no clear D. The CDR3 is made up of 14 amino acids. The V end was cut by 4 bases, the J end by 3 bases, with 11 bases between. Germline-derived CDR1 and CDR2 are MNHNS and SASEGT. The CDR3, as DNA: TGTGCCAGCAGTGGACCGCTTAGAACAGATACGCAGTATTTT. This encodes CASSGPLRTDTQYF.

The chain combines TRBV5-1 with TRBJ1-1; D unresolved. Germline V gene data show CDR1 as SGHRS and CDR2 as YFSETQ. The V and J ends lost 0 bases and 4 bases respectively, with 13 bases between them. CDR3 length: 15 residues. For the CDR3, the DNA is TGCGCCAGCAGCTTGGGGGTTAGGGATGGCACTGAAGCTTTCTTT. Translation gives CASSLGVRDGTEAFF.

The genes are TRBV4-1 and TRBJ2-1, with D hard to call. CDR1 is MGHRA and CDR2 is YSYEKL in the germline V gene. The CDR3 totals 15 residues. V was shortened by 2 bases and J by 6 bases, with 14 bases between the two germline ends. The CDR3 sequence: CASSQWPPPLNEQFF. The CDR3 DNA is TGCGCCAGCAGCCAATGGCCCCCCCCTCTCAATGAGCAGTTCTTC.

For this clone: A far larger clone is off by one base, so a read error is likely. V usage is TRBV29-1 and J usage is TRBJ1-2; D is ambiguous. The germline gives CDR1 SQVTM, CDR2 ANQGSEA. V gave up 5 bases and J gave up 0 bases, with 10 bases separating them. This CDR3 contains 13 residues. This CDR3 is CSVKGGANYGYTF. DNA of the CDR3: TGCAGCGTTAAGGGTGGGGCTAACTATGGCTACACCTTC.

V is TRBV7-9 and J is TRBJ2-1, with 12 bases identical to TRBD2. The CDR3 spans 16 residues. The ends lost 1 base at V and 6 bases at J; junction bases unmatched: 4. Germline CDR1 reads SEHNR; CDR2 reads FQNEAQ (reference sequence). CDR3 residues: CASSLGLAGVGNEQFF. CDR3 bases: TGTGCCAGCAGCTTAGGACTAGCGGGAGTCGGCAATGAGCAGTTCTTC.

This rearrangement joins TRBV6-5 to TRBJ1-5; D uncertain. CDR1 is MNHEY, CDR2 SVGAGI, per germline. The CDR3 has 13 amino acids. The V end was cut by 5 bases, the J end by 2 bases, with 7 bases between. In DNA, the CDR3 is TGTGCCAGCAGTCCGGCCCGCAATCAGCCCCAGCATTTT. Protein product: CASSPARNQPQHF.

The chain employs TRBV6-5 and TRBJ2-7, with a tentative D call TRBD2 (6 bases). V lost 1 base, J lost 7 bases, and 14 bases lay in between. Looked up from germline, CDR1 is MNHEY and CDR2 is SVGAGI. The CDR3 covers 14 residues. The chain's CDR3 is CASSYLSGVGEQYF. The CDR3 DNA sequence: TGTGCCAGCAGTTACTTGTCGGGGGTCGGGGAGCAGTACTTC.

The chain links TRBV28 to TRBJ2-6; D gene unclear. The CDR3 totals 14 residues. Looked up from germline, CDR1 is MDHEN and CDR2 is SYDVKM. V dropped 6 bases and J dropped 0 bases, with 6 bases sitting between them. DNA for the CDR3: TGTGCCAGCAGCGCGAGCTCTGGGGCCAACGTCCTGACTTTC. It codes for CASSASSGANVLTF.

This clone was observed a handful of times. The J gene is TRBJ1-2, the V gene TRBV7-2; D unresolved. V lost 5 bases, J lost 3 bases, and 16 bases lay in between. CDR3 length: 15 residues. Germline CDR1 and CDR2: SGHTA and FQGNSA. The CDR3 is CASSAIGPYDYGYTF. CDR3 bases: TGTGCCAGCAGCGCCATCGGCCCTTACGACTATGGCTACACCTTC.

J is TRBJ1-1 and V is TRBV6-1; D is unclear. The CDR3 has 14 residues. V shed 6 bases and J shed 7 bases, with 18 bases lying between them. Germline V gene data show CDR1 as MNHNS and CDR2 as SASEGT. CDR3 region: CASSPPGFRGEAFF. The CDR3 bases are TGTGCCAGCAGCCCTCCAGGCTTCCGGGGTGAAGCTTTCTTT.

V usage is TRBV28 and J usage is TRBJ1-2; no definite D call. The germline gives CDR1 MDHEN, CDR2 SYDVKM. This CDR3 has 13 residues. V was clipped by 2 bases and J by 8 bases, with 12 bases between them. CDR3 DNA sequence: TGTGCCAGCAGTTTAGAACTGGGTCGAGGCTACACCTTC. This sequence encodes CASSLELGRGYTF.

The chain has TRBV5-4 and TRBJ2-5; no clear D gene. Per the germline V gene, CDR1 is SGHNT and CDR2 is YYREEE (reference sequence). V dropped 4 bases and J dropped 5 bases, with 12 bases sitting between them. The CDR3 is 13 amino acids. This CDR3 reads CASSLGPVETQYF. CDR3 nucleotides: TGTGCCAGCAGCCTTGGACCCGTGGAGACCCAGTACTTC. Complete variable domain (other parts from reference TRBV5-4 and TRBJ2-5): ETGVTQSPTHLIKTRGQQVTLRCSSQSGHNTVSWYQQALGQGPQFIFQYYREEENGRGNFPPRFSGLQFPNYSSELNVNALELDDSALYLCASSLGPVETQYFGPGTRLLVL.